Reported below is one T cell receptor beta chain. The sample comes from a study of T cell changes during pregnancy in multiple sclerosis. Some clones are missing from TCRdb's copy, which holds only in-frame ones; the method was immunoSEQ multiplex PCR. The table records about 40,000 clones, around 90% of them present only once. The specimen was peripheral blood, collected in the first trimester of pregnancy. This clonotype originated in a female donor in good health, enrolled as a control in a pregnancy study.

CDR3 residues: CASSQGSQGGEQYF. The CDR3 bases are TGCGCCAGCAGCCAGGGCTCCCAGGGGGGCGAGCAGTACTTC. The chain combines TRBV4-3 with TRBJ2-7, with D possibly being TRBD1 (7 bases). V lost 3 bases to trimming and J lost 6 bases, with 15 bases between them. The CDR3 is made up of 14 amino acids. Per germline, CDR1 LGHNA and CDR2 YSLEER.